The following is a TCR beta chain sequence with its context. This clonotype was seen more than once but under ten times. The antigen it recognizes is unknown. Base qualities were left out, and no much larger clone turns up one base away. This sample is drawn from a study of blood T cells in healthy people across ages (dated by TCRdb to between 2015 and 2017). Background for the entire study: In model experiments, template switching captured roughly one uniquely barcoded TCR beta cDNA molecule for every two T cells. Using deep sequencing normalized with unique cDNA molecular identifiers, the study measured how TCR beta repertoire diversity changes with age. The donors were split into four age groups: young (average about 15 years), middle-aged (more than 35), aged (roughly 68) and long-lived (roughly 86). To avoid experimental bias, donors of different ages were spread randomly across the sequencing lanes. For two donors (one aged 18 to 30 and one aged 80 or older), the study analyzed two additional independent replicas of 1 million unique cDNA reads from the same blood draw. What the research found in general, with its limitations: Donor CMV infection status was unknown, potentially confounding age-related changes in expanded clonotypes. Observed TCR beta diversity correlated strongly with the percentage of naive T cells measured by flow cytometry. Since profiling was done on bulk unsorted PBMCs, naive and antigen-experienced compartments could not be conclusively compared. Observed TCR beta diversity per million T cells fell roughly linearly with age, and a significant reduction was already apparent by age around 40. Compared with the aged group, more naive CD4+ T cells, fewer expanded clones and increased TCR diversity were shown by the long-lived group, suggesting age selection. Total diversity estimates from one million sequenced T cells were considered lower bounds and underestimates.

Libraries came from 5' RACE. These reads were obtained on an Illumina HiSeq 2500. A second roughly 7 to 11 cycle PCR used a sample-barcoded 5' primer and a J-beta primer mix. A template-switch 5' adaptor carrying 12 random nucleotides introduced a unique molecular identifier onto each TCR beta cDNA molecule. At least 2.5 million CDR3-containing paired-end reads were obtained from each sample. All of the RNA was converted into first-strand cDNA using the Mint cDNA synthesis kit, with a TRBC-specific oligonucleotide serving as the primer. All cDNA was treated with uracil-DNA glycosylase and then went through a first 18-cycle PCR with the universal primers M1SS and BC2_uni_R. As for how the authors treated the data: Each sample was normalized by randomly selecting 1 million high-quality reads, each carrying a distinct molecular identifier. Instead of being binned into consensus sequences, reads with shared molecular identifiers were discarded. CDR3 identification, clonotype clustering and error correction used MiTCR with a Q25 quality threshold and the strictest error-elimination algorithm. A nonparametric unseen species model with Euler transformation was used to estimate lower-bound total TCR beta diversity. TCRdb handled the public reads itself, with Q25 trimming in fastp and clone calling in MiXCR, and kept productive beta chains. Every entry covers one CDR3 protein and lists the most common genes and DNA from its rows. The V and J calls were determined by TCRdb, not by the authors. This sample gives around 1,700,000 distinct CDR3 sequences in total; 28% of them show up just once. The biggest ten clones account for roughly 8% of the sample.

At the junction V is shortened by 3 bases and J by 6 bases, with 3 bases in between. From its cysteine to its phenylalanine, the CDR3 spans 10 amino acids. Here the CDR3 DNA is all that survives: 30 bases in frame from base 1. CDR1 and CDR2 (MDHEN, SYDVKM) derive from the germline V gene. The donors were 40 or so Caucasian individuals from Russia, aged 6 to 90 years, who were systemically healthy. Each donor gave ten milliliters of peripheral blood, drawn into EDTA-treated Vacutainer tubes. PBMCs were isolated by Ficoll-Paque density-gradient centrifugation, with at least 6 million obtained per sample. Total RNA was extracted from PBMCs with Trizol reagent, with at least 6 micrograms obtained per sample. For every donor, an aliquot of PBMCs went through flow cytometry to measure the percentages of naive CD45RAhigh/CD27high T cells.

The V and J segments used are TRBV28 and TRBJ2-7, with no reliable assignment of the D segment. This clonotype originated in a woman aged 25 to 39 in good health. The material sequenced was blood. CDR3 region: CASSFTEQYF. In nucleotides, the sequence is TGTGCCAGCAGTTTTACCGAGCAGTACTTC.